This T cell receptor (beta chain) came from a study of immune evolution from preneoplasia to lung adenocarcinoma. Study-level results: Top clone frequencies peaked in normal lung, apparently declining through invasive adenocarcinoma. Later-stage lesions seemingly showed higher T cell density and diversity than normal lung.

On this clone: No antigen is known for it.

Germline V lookup: CDR1 LGHNA, CDR2 YNFKEQ. V shed 0 bases, J shed 8 bases, and the junction held 4 bases outside the gene matches. CDR3 length: 15 amino acids. Two lung cancer pathologists independently confirmed each histologic diagnosis. This table comes from immunoSEQ multiplex PCR, and its TCRdb copy is limited to in-frame clones, with some not included. Of over 6,000 clones listed, 76% were seen once; the top ten hold roughly 7.5%. The sequence came from a person between 60 and 79 years old with lung adenocarcinoma. The chain carries TRBV4-2 and TRBJ1-2; the match to TRBD1 covers 12 bases. Sequencing used FFPE minimally invasive lung adenocarcinoma tissue. The DNA for the CDR3 is TGTGCCAGCAGCCAAGATATGGGACAGGGGGCCGGCTACACCTTC. Translation: CASSQDMGQGAGYTF.